Shown below are 29 T cell receptor beta chains from a single sample sequenced in a study of OX40 agonist ivuxolimab in advanced cancers. Assay: immunoSEQ multiplex PCR; the TCRdb copy retains only in-frame clones and omits some. Found here are 55,000 to 65,000 clones, about 90% of them singletons; the top ten hold around 0.35%. Material: CD4+ or CD8+ T cells sorted from blood, obtained in a trial of the OX40 agonist ivuxolimab. The receptors were gathered from an adult with an advanced solid tumor such as melanoma, head and neck, liver or kidney cancer.

The CDR3 region has the DNA TGTGCCAGCAACGGGGGGCCGGGGAATGAGCAGTTCTTC. Translating it yields CASNGGPGNEQFF. This chain connects TRBV2 to TRBJ2-1, with D tentatively TRBD2 (7 bases). V lost 7 bases, J lost 7 bases, and 14 bases lay in between. The CDR3 covers 13 residues. Germline loops: CDR1 SNHLY, CDR2 FYNNEI.

This clone has just a few counts. The chain is built from TRBV18 and TRBJ2-7, with 8 bases that match TRBD1. The CDR3 is made up of 14 amino acids. Germline V CDR1 and CDR2: KGHSH, LQKENI. Trimming cost V 4 bases and J 3 bases; bases outside gene matches: 5. The CDR3 DNA follows: TGTGCCAGCTCACGCTTAGGACAGGGCTACGAGCAGTACTTC. Its protein product is CASSRLGQGYEQYF. Based on the CDR3 plus reference TRBV18 and TRBJ2-7, the full variable domain is NAGVMQNPRHLVRRRGQEARLRCSPMKGHSHVYWYRQLPEEGLKFMVYLQKENIIDESGMPKERFSAEFPKEGPSILRIQQVVRGDSAAYFCASSRLGQGYEQYFGPGTRLTVT.

V and J are TRBV28 and TRBJ2-1, with a weak D call TRBD2 (6 bases). Germline V CDR1 and CDR2: MDHEN, SYDVKM. Trimming removed 4 bases from V and 1 base from J, with 8 bases in between. The CDR3 extends over 14 amino acids. The CDR3 sequence: CASSSGGSYNEQFF. DNA for the CDR3: TGTGCCAGCAGTTCCGGAGGGTCCTACAATGAGCAGTTCTTC.

The chain has TRBV14 and TRBJ2-7; D perhaps matches TRBD1 (6 bases). The CDR3 runs 15 residues. CDR1 is SGHDN and CDR2 is FVKESK in the germline V gene. Deletions cut 3 bases from V and 9 bases from J, with 21 bases between. The CDR3 DNA sequence: TGTGCCAGCAGCCAGTCAGGGGTCGCTGGAGGCGGGCAGTACTTC. This encodes CASSQSGVAGGGQYF.

This chain links TRBV19 with TRBJ2-4; D might be TRBD2 (7 bases). V lost 6 bases and J 0 bases, leaving 18 bases between the germline ends. Germline V lookup: CDR1 LNHDA, CDR2 SQIVND (reference sequence). CDR3 length equals 17 residues. This CDR3 reads CASRGAGEGVAKNIQYF. The DNA for the CDR3 is TGTGCCAGTAGAGGTGCAGGGGAGGGAGTAGCCAAAAACATTCAGTACTTC.

The chain links TRBV10-3 to TRBJ2-1; no firm D call. Germline values: CDR1 ENHRY, CDR2 SYGVKD. This CDR3 is built from 11 residues. CDR3 region: CATYGRHEQFF. Here the CDR3 DNA reads TGTGCTACTTACGGCCGCCATGAGCAGTTCTTC.

The chain joins TRBV6-1 to TRBJ2-7; TRBD1 matches at 10 bases. Germline V lookup: CDR1 MNHNS, CDR2 SASEGT. The CDR3 contains 15 residues. The trim removed 5 bases at V and 5 bases at J, leaving 9 bases unmatched. CDR3 coding DNA: TGTGCCAGCAGTCTCCGGGACAGGGGTCGAAACGAGCAGTACTTC. Translating gives CASSLRDRGRNEQYF.

The J gene is TRBJ2-1, the V gene TRBV2; 8 bases map to TRBD2. The germline V gene has CDR1 SNHLY and CDR2 FYNNEI. V was pared by 11 bases and J by 0 bases, with 6 bases of the junction left unmatched. The CDR3 extends over 14 amino acids. The CDR3 region is CAGKLADSYNEQFF. In DNA, the CDR3 is TGTGCCGGAAAACTAGCGGACTCCTACAATGAGCAGTTCTTC.

This chain uses TRBV28 with TRBJ2-6; TRBD1 matches at 7 bases. Germline V CDR1 and CDR2: MDHEN, SYDVKM. The CDR3 sequence is 14 residues long. J gave up 3 bases and V 8 bases, and 4 bases lay outside the gene matches. The CDR3 DNA sequence: TGTGCCAGCGCCGGGACAGTTGGGGCCAACGTCCTGACTTTC. The encoded protein is CASAGTVGANVLTF.

The chain has TRBV9 and TRBJ1-2; D gene uncertain. Germline V CDR1 and CDR2: SGDLS, YYNGEE. Trimming removed 2 bases from V and 2 bases from J, with 13 bases in between. CDR3 size: 15 residues. The CDR3 nucleotides read TGTGCCAGCAGCGTGCGAGGGTATGCAAACTATGGCTACACCTTC. Translated, it gives CASSVRGYANYGYTF.

This rearrangement joins TRBV28 to TRBJ2-1; D not resolved. There are 12 residues in the CDR3. Germline V CDR1 and CDR2: MDHEN, SYDVKM. The germline V and J ends were trimmed by 6 bases and 6 bases, with 9 bases remaining between them. The CDR3, as DNA: TGTGCCAGCAGCTGGACCTTCAATGAGCAGTTCTTC. It specifies CASSWTFNEQFF.

The chain combines TRBV25-1 with TRBJ2-3, with D tentatively TRBD1 or TRBD2 (6 bases each). The CDR3 has 17 residues. V lost 4 bases to trimming and J lost 4 bases, with 21 bases between them. Germline values: CDR1 MGHDK, CDR2 SYGVNS. Written as DNA, the CDR3 is TGTGCCAGCAGTGGGGGGGCCTTCCCGAGTCCTCCAGATACGCAGTATTTT. This gives the protein CASSGGAFPSPPDTQYF.

The rearrangement links TRBV7-6 to TRBJ2-3; D is possibly TRBD2 (5 bases). Between the trimmed V and J ends, which lost 3 bases and 5 bases, there was a span of 18 bases. Germline V gene sequence: CDR1 SGHVS, CDR2 FNYEAQ. The CDR3 runs 16 residues. CDR3: CASSFLFGELGDTQYF. CDR3 coding DNA: TGTGCCAGCAGCTTTTTGTTCGGGGAGCTTGGAGATACGCAGTATTTT.

The chain uses TRBV10-1 and TRBJ2-5; tentative D call: TRBD1 (5 bases). The CDR3 has 14 residues. Germline V gives CDR1 WNHNN, CDR2 SYGVQD (reference sequence). V lost 3 bases to trimming and J lost 5 bases, with 13 bases between them. The CDR3 nucleotides read TGCGCCAGCAGTGAAACCAGGGATTGGGAGACCCAGTACTTC. It yields the protein CASSETRDWETQYF.

The chain joins TRBV5-4 to TRBJ2-3, with 7 bases matching TRBD2. Germline V gene sequence: CDR1 SGHNT, CDR2 YYREEE (reference sequence). There are 15 residues in the CDR3. The trim removed 0 bases at V and 2 bases at J, leaving 3 bases unmatched. CDR3 region: CASSLGGRVTDTQYF. In nucleotides, the CDR3 is TGTGCCAGCAGCTTGGGAGGGAGGGTCACAGATACGCAGTATTTT.

V gene TRBV28 combines with J gene TRBJ2-1; D is perhaps TRBD1 (6 bases). Trimming shortened V by 2 bases and J by 4 bases, and 18 bases separated the two germline ends. This CDR3 is 17 amino acids long. Germline values: CDR1 MDHEN, CDR2 SYDVKM. The CDR3 DNA reads TGTGCCAGCAGTTTAACTCAGGGGTCGGTGTCGTACAATGAGCAGTTCTTC. It yields the protein CASSLTQGSVSYNEQFF.

The V call is TRBV19, the J call TRBJ1-4; perhaps TRBD1 as D (6 bases). CDR3 length: 13 amino acids. Germline V gene data show CDR1 as LNHDA and CDR2 as SQIVND (reference sequence). V lost 9 bases and J lost 6, with 14 bases in between. CDR3 sequence reads: CASLRGPDEKLFF. The CDR3 DNA is TGTGCCAGCCTTCGGGGGCCGGATGAAAAACTGTTTTTT.

The chain couples TRBV9 to TRBJ2-1; unclear D gene. This CDR3 spans 13 amino acids. Per germline, CDR1 SGDLS and CDR2 YYNGEE. The V end was cut by 0 bases, the J end by 7 bases, with 8 bases between. This CDR3 reads CASSVGTVNEQFF. For the CDR3, the DNA is TGTGCCAGCAGCGTAGGAACGGTTAATGAGCAGTTCTTC.

The chain employs TRBV11-3 and TRBJ2-7; possibly TRBD2 for D (6 bases). CDR1 and CDR2 (germline): SGHNT, YENEEA. The CDR3 covers 15 residues. V was shortened by 5 bases and J by 3 bases, with 17 bases between the two germline ends. The CDR3 is CASSKFSGGSYEQYF. The CDR3 bases are TGTGCCAGCAGCAAATTCAGTGGAGGGAGCTACGAGCAGTACTTC.

This clone was picked up one time. This sequence joins TRBV5-1 and TRBJ2-1, with 9 bases lining up with TRBD2. The CDR3 spans 16 residues. In germline, CDR1 is SGHRS, CDR2 YFSETQ. Trimming removed 0 bases from V and 5 bases from J; junction bases left unmatched: 6. The CDR3 loop is CASSLDWASGDNEQFF. The DNA of the CDR3 is TGCGCCAGCAGCTTGGATTGGGCTAGCGGGGACAATGAGCAGTTCTTC.

This chain joins TRBV28 and TRBJ2-5; TRBD1 is a possible D gene (6 bases). The CDR3 is 12 residues long. CDR1 and CDR2 from the germline V gene are MDHEN and SYDVKM. V dropped 5 bases and J dropped 2 bases, with 6 bases sitting between them. As DNA, the CDR3 is TGTGCCAGCAGTCAGGGGCAAGAGACCCAGTACTTC. Encoded protein: CASSQGQETQYF.

The V gene is TRBV10-3, the J gene TRBJ2-5; 7 nucleotides match TRBD1. The V segment lost 3 bases and the J segment 0 bases; nucleotides outside the gene matches: 10. The CDR3 spans 17 residues. Germline CDR1 is ENHRY and CDR2 is SYGVKD. The CDR3 loop reads CAISDPTGQRYQETQYF. The CDR3 region has the DNA TGTGCCATCAGTGACCCGACGGGACAGCGGTACCAAGAGACCCAGTACTTC.

This clone was detected once. The chain joins TRBV7-9 to TRBJ1-1, with TRBD1 as a possible D gene (5 bases). CDR1 is SEHNR and CDR2 is FQNEAQ in the germline V gene (reference sequence). Trimming removed 5 bases at V and 6 bases at J, with 10 bases between. The CDR3 is 12 amino acids. CDR3 sequence: CASSMQGPEAFF. The CDR3 nucleotides are TGTGCCAGCAGCATGCAGGGTCCTGAAGCTTTCTTT.

CDR3 nucleotides: TGCGCCAGATCCGCCGGGACAGGGAATTTTTCCACCTTC. This translates into CARSAGTGNFSTF. The rearrangement joins TRBV5-1 to TRBJ1-2, with 9 nucleotides matching TRBD1. The CDR3 is made up of 13 amino acids. Germline trimming cut 8 bases from V and 13 bases from J; bases unmatched to any gene: 15. Germline V CDR1 and CDR2: SGHRS, YFSETQ.

The chain couples TRBV9 to TRBJ2-2, with TRBD2 identical over 9 bases. This CDR3 contains 14 residues. V was clipped by 0 bases and J by 11 bases; unmatched bases: 5. Per germline, CDR1 SGDLS and CDR2 YYNGEE. CDR3 amino acids: CASSVGLAAVELFF. As DNA, the CDR3 is TGTGCCAGCAGCGTAGGACTAGCGGCCGTCGAGCTGTTTTTT.

CDR3 sequence: CASSVGGLRHSEAFF. CDR3 DNA sequence: TGTGCCAGCAGCGTGGGGGGGCTACGGCATTCTGAAGCTTTCTTT. V usage is TRBV9 and J usage is TRBJ1-1; maybe TRBD1 (6 bases). V lost 2 bases and J 6 bases, leaving 17 bases between the germline ends. The CDR3 loop spans 15 amino acids. Looked up from germline, CDR1 is SGDLS and CDR2 is YYNGEE.

In its sample, this clone was seen once. The genes are TRBV6-6 and TRBJ1-2, with a weak D call TRBD1 (5 bases). CDR3 length: 14 residues. Trimming cost V 4 bases and J 4 bases, with 13 bases left between them. Germline V lookup: CDR1 MNHNY, CDR2 SVGAGI (reference sequence). CDR3 amino acids: CASSFGQGGYGYTF. The CDR3 DNA follows: TGTGCCAGCAGTTTTGGGCAGGGCGGCTATGGCTACACCTTC.

The chain carries TRBV15 and TRBJ1-2; the match to TRBD1 covers 10 bases. V lost 5 bases, J lost 5 bases, and 11 bases stayed unmatched. CDR1 and CDR2 (germline): LNHNV, YYDKDF (reference sequence). The CDR3 is 16 amino acids. The CDR3 sequence is CATSRDRGFSLYGYTF. The CDR3 region has the DNA TGTGCCACCAGCCGGGACAGGGGATTTTCTCTATATGGCTACACCTTC.

The J gene is TRBJ2-3, the V gene TRBV5-4; 12 bases are a match to TRBD2. Germline CDR1 and CDR2: SGHNT and YYREEE (reference sequence). The CDR3 length is 15 residues. V shed 3 bases, J shed 3 bases, and the junction held 2 bases outside the gene matches. The CDR3 protein is CASSSGTSGTDTQYF. In nucleotides, the CDR3 is TGTGCCAGCAGCTCTGGGACTAGCGGGACAGATACGCAGTATTTT.